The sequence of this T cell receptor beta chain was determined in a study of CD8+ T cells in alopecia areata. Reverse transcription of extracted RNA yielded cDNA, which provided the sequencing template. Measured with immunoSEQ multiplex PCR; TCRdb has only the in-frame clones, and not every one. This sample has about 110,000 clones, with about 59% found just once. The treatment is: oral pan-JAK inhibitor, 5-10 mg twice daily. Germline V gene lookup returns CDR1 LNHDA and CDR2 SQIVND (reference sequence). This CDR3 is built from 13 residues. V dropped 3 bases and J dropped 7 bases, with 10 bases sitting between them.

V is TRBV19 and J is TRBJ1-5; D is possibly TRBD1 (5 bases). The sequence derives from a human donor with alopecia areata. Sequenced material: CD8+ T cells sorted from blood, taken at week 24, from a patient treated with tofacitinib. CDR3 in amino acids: CASSMGRGQPQHF. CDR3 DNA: TGTGCCAGTAGTATGGGGCGAGGACAGCCCCAGCATTTT.